Judged by abundance, the clone carrying this T cell receptor (beta chain) is medium-sized. Sequencing was performed with immunoSEQ multiplex PCR; in TCRdb, only in-frame clones are kept and a portion is missing. The sample lists more than 15,000 clones, roughly 90% occurring once. These data originate in a study of OX40 agonist ivuxolimab in advanced cancers. Study-wide background: Cohort: 82.7% men, mean age roughly 60, aged about 20 to 79.

The CDR3 spans 14 residues. V gave up 0 bases and J gave up 4 bases, with 10 bases separating them. Germline V gene lookup returns CDR1 MNHNY and CDR2 SVGAGI (reference sequence). The source material was CD4+ or CD8+ T cells sorted from blood, sampled in a trial of the OX40 agonist ivuxolimab. This sequence joins TRBV6-6 and TRBJ2-7, with D possibly TRBD1 on 5 matching bases. The sequence was collected from an adult with an advanced solid tumor such as melanoma, head and neck, liver or kidney cancer. CDR3 nucleotides: TGTGCCAGCAGTTACTCCGACAGACGGTACGAGCAGTACTTC. Translating gives CASSYSDRRYEQYF.